A selection of T cell receptor beta chains follows, all from one sample in a study of T-cell reconstitution after alpha-beta-depleted transplantation in children. TCRdb re-called the PCR reads through MiXCR, storing one row per CDR3 protein. The table lists about 250,000 distinct CDR3 sequences, roughly a quarter of them singletons, with about 4.8% in the top ten. Sequenced material: PBMCs, mostly from graft donor cells, taken 360 days after TCRalphabeta/CD19-depleted stem cell transplant. The receptors were gathered from a female patient aged 2-15 years who had a stem cell transplant for congenital amegakaryocytic thrombocytopenia, so the T cells may come from the graft donor. Both conserved end residues are part of each CDR3. D genes are given only for firm matches. Rows give clone size only sometimes, using once, few, many, or a class for an expanded clone.

D	V	J	size	DNA	CDR3
TRBD2	TRBV27	TRBJ2-7	NA	TGTGCCAGCAGTTTCTCTACCGGGACTAGGTCCTACGAGCAGTACTTC	CASSFSTGTRSYEQYF
NA	TRBV3-1	TRBJ2-5	few	TGTGCCAGCAGCAAGACCGGGACACGTTGGGCAGAGACCCAGTACTTC	CASSKTGTRWAETQYF
NA	TRBV15	TRBJ1-2	NA	TGTGCCACCAGCAGGGAACAGGGACACTATGGCTACACCTTC	CATSREQGHYGYTF
NA	TRBV6-5	TRBJ2-1	few	TGTGCCAGCAGTTACTCGCCCGGCCTCAATGAGCAGTTCTTC	CASSYSPGLNEQFF
NA	TRBV18	TRBJ2-1	many	TGTGCCAGCAAACCGGGGATTAGAGATGAGCAGTTCTTC	CASKPGIRDEQFF
NA	TRBV15	TRBJ2-3	few	TGTGCCACCAGCAGAGATTACGGGGGGCACAGCACAGATACGCAGTATTTT	CATSRDYGGHSTDTQYF
NA	TRBV7-2	TRBJ2-1	many	TGTGCCAGCAGCTTAGTACATGAGCAGTTCTTC	CASSLVHEQFF
NA	TRBV5-1	TRBJ2-2	NA	TGCGCCAGCAGCTTGGCCCCCAAGTTGACGCGGCTAGCGAACACCGGGGAGCTGTTTTTT	CASSLAPKLTRLANTGELFF
NA	TRBV10-3	TRBJ2-5	NA	TGTGCCATCAGTGAGTCCATTGGTGGGAGGGAGACCCAGTACTTC	CAISESIGGRETQYF
NA	TRBV6-1	TRBJ2-2	NA	TGTGCCAGCACGAATCGGGGGTACACCGGGGAGCTGTTTTTT	CASTNRGYTGELFF
NA	TRBV4-2	TRBJ2-1	many	TGTGCCAGCAGCCAAGACAGGAACTCCTACAATGAGCAGTTCTTC	CASSQDRNSYNEQFF
NA	TRBV28	TRBJ1-1	NA	TGTGCCAGCAGTCCCCCGCTAGTCGAGGTTTACACTGAAGCTTTCTTT	CASSPPLVEVYTEAFF
TRBD1	TRBV28	TRBJ2-7	NA	TGTGCCAGCAGTGCCCCGGCAGGGGGCTACGAGCAGTACTTC	CASSAPAGGYEQYF
NA	TRBV2	TRBJ2-7	NA	TGTGCCAGCAGAGCATCCAACCTATACGAGCAGTACTTC	CASRASNLYEQYF
NA	TRBV20-1	TRBJ2-7	NA	TGCAGTGCGGTTGGGCAGGGGTTATCCTACGAGCAGTACTTC	CSAVGQGLSYEQYF
NA	TRBV20-1	TRBJ1-5	NA	TGCAGCCCTAACCCCAGGGACAAAATGAATCAGCCCCAGCATTTT	CSPNPRDKMNQPQHF
NA	TRBV12-3/TRBV12-4	TRBJ1-1	NA	TGTACCTTCAGTTTAACTCTCGGTTTGGCCATTCTCAGGGGCACTGAAGCTTTCTTT	CTFSLTLGLAILRGTEAFF
TRBD1	TRBV5-8	TRBJ1-1	NA	TGTGCCGTCCTAACAGGGGCCACTGAAGCTTTCTTT	CAVLTGATEAFF
NA	TRBV28	TRBJ1-2	NA	TGTGCCAGCAGTTTGACAGGATCCTATGGCTACACCTTC	CASSLTGSYGYTF
TRBD1	TRBV28	TRBJ1-5	NA	TGTGCCAGCTCATGGGACAGCGATCAGCCCCAGCATTTT	CASSWDSDQPQHF
NA	TRBV30	TRBJ1-6	NA	TGTGCCTGGAGTTCGGAAACTTCACCCCTCCACTTT	CAWSSETSPLHF
TRBD1	TRBV12-3/TRBV12-4	TRBJ2-3	few	TGTGCCAGCAGTAAAGGACAGGGCAGGTATTTT	CASSKGQGRYF
NA	TRBV6-5	TRBJ2-1	NA	TGTGCCAGCAGTTACGGTGTAGTAAATTCCTACAATGAGCAGTTCTTC	CASSYGVVNSYNEQFF
NA	TRBV5-1	TRBJ2-1	many	TGCGCCAGCAGCTTGGGGGGCTTGAGCTCCTACAATGAGCAGTTCTTC	CASSLGGLSSYNEQFF
TRBD2	TRBV15	TRBJ2-5	NA	TGTGCCACCAGCAGAGATAGGGGACTAGCAGAGACCCAGTACTTC	CATSRDRGLAETQYF
NA	TRBV2	TRBJ2-2	NA	TGTGCCAGCAGTGAATCACACAGGCGGTCGAACACCGGGGAGCTGTTTTTT	CASSESHRRSNTGELFF
NA	TRBV5-1	TRBJ2-1	few	TGCGCCAGCAGCTTGGGTTTGCGGGATATTTACAATGAGCAGTTCTTC	CASSLGLRDIYNEQFF
TRBD1	TRBV5-1	TRBJ2-5	NA	TGCGCCAGCAGCCCAACACAGGGGATCGTACTACCAATCCCTAGCCTGGGGTGGACCCAGTACTTC	CASSPTQGIVLPIPSLGWTQYF
NA	TRBV5-6	TRBJ2-2	many	TGTGCCAGCAGCTTGGCGGTCAACACCGGGGAGCTGTTTTTT	CASSLAVNTGELFF
TRBD2	TRBV3-1	TRBJ2-3	few	TGTGCCAGCAGCCTGAAGACTAGCAGCAGCACAGATACGCAGTATTTT	CASSLKTSSSTDTQYF
TRBD2	TRBV29-1	TRBJ2-5	NA	TGCAGCGTTGTAGCGGGGAAAGAGACCCAGTACTTC	CSVVAGKETQYF
NA	TRBV7-9	TRBJ1-1	NA	TGTGCCAGCAGCGCGACCCCGACCCCAACTGAAGCTTTCTTT	CASSATPTPTEAFF
NA	TRBV11-2	TRBJ2-2	few	TGTGCCAGCAGCCCCAGCTACGCGAACACCGGGGAGCTGTTTTTT	CASSPSYANTGELFF
NA	TRBV20-1	TRBJ1-4	few	TGCAGTGTCAACCCCCTTTCCCCTGAAAAACTGTTTTTT	CSVNPLSPEKLFF
NA	TRBV5-1	TRBJ1-3	NA	TGCGCCAGTACAGGGCCCGGAAACACCATATATTTT	CASTGPGNTIYF
NA	TRBV5-1	TRBJ1-1	many	TGCGCCAGCAGCTTAGTTGCGGGAGGTGGCACTGAAGCTTTCTTT	CASSLVAGGGTEAFF
NA	TRBV7-3	TRBJ2-3	NA	TGTGCCAGCGGGGGGAGAGATACGCAGTATTTT	CASGGRDTQYF
NA	TRBV29-1	TRBJ2-1	few	TGCAGCGTTGAAGCGGAAAGGGGTGGCAATGAGCAGTTCTTC	CSVEAERGGNEQFF
NA	TRBV28	TRBJ2-3	few	TGTGCCAGCAGTTCCCCTGATACGCAGTATTTT	CASSSPDTQYF